This T cell receptor beta chain was captured by sequencing in a study of monozygotic twins with inflammatory bowel disease. The CDR3 runs to 15 residues. From germline, CDR1 is SEHNR and CDR2 FQNEAQ (reference sequence). For each CDR3 protein, TCRdb gives one entry from its re-call of the 5' RACE reads, without DNA. The clone table shows 110,000 to 150,000 distinct CDR3 sequences, with the ten largest holding 1.2%. Study outcomes and limitations: The data gave no support to a single strong IBD-associated signal or clonotype. In patient repertoires, differing immunosuppressive treatments may have added some variability.

Of note for this clonotype: The target antigen is unknown.

The genes are TRBV7-9 and TRBJ1-2; the D call from TCRdb, TRBD1, cannot be confirmed without DNA. Sequencing was performed on blood. This TCR was sampled from a human donor with ulcerative colitis or Crohn's disease, or a healthy co-twin of an affected twin (not recorded which). This chain's CDR3 is CATTSGTEFVYGYTF.